This T cell receptor beta chain emerged from a study of blood T cell repertoires in COVID-19. Study overall: Material from acute and convalescent COVID-19 was sourced from the United States, Italy and Spain.

It was during active infection that Seattle patients were enrolled and then longitudinally followed. The germline V and J ends were trimmed by 4 bases and 3 bases, with 9 bases remaining between them. This CDR3 region has 13 residues. Germline CDR1 LNHDA, CDR2 SQIVND (reference sequence). This clone was counted a single time. Clones were sequenced by immunoSEQ multiplex PCR, and TCRdb holds only the in-frame ones, with some missing. The repertoire consists of 200,000 to 250,000 clones, with around 80% occurring once and the leading ten covering around 7.8%. The rearrangement links TRBV19 to TRBJ1-2, with unresolved D. The sample comprised peripheral blood. The receptor was isolated from a woman older than 75 with COVID-19, enrolled during active disease. The CDR3, as DNA: TGTGCCAGTAGTACCCGACGGGACTATGGCTACACCTTC. This codes for CASSTRRDYGYTF. Based on the CDR3 plus reference TRBV19 and TRBJ1-2, the full variable domain is DGGITQSPKYLFRKEGQNVTLSCEQNLNHDAMYWYRQDPGQGLRLIYYSQIVNDFQKGDIAEGYSVSREKKESFPLTVTSAQKNPTAFYLCASSTRRDYGYTFGSGTRLTVV.